A single T cell receptor (beta chain) is shown here with its context. No antigen is known for it. No per-base quality is available; no much larger clone lies one base away. One collaborating source in Seattle enrolled patients during active infection and followed them longitudinally through the course of disease. Whole blood was collected in K2EDTA tubes by collaborating institutions according to the institutions' own protocols. For TCRbeta analysis, collaborator samples were shipped as frozen whole blood, as isolated PBMCs, or as DNA extracted from either sample type. The data were obtained in a study of blood T cell repertoires in COVID-19 (dated by TCRdb to the early 2020s). Regarding the study in general: Samples covering the acute and convalescent phases of COVID-19 were provided by collaborators in the United States, Italy and Spain. The material from the prospective study consisted of cDNA or gDNA derived from T cells, B-cell-depleted T cells, or PBMCs. The dataset comprised deeply sampled blood TCRbeta repertoires from subjects exposed to, actively infected with, or recovered from COVID-19. The repertoires were made available in a free public database intended to serve as a resource for research on the immune response to SARS-CoV-2. The samples were drawn from two sources: the first 160 participants of the ongoing ImmuneRACE study, and 1,000 to 1,500 subjects contributed by 6 global collaborators. Sample metadata almost always included a de-identified subject ID, COVID-19 status, age in years and sex. HLA class I and class II types, where available, came from metadata supplied by the sample provider rather than from assay-based typing. Points the paper makes about the study in general: Clinical and demographic metadata were provided uncurated, with the amount varying by source and participant.

CDR1 and CDR2 are drawn from the germline V gene (reference sequence): LNHNV, YYDKDF. The V end gives up 0 bases and the J end 3 bases, leaving 6 bases in the junction not matched to a gene. Spanning cysteine to phenylalanine, the CDR3 consists of 17 amino acids. Here the CDR3 DNA is all that survives: 51 bases in frame from base 1. TCRbeta CDR3 regions were amplified from genomic DNA using the immunoSEQ Assay, a bias-controlled multiplex PCR. As for how the authors treated the data: Nucleated cell counts per sample were estimated from amplification of reference gene primers within the assay. To quantify the absolute abundance of each unique TCRbeta CDR3 rearrangement, sequence reads were collapsed and filtered. For each sample, productive Simpson clonality was calculated by taking the square root of Simpson's diversity index across productive rearrangements. TCRdb holds this immuneACCESS table with in-frame rearrangements only. Some clones are missing; in checked studies, unresolved V genes explain under half, and the rest has no known cause. The D gene and trimming were derived from the DNA, and the V and J assignments and clone size from that table. Counted in this sample were 250,000 to 400,000 clones; under 90% of them appeared once. The leading ten clones occupy approximately 2.9% of the sample.

The TCR originated in a woman younger than 45 with COVID-19, enrolled during active disease. The sequence links TRBV15 to TRBJ2-1; 9 central bases correspond to TRBD2. The sequenced material came from peripheral blood. The CDR3 reads CATSRDGWREGYNEQFF. The nucleotide sequence is TGTGCCACCAGCAGAGATGGGTGGCGGGAGGGCTACAATGAGCAGTTCTTC.